Detailed here is one T cell receptor beta chain. Germline V gives CDR1 SGHTA, CDR2 FQGTGA. Trimming took 5 bases from V and 7 from J; bases not matched to a gene: 14. The CDR3 has 17 amino acids. The data were taken from a study of blood T cell repertoires in COVID-19. As for the study in general: COVID-19 samples, acute and convalescent, were from the United States, Italy and Spain. The cDNA or gDNA used as material had been derived from T cells, B-cell-depleted T cells, or PBMCs.

How the authors handled the data: By means of reference gene primer amplification, nucleated cell counts were estimated. Sequencing was performed with immunoSEQ multiplex PCR; in TCRdb, only in-frame clones are kept and a portion is missing. V, J and clone size are those of that table, while D and trimming were read from the DNA. The repertoire includes 140,000 or so clones, about 86% of them detected once, and roughly 3% sits in the top ten. This clonotype was sampled from a woman of 80 years or more with acute or convalescent COVID-19. The chain carries TRBV7-3 and TRBJ2-1; 10 nucleotides align to TRBD1. The sample taken for sequencing was peripheral blood. The CDR3 region is CASSKGRTGGFPNEQFF. Here the CDR3 DNA reads TGTGCCAGCAGCAAAGGAAGGACAGGGGGTTTTCCGAATGAGCAGTTCTTC.